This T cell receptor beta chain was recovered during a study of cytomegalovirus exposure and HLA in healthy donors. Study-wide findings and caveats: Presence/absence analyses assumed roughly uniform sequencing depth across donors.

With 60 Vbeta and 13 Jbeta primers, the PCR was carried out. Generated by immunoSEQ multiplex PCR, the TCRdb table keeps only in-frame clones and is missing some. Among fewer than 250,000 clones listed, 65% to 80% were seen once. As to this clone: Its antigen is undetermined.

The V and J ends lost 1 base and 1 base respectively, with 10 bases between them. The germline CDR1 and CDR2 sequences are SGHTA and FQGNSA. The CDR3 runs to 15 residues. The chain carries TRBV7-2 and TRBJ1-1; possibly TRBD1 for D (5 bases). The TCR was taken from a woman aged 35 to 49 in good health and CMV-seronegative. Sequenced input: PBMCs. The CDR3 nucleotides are TGTGCCAGCAGCTTAGTGGGGCAGAGGAACACTGAAGCTTTCTTT. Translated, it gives CASSLVGQRNTEAFF. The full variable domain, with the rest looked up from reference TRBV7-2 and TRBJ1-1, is GAGVSQSPSNKVTEKGKDVELRCDPISGHTALYWYRQSLGQGLEFLIYFQGNSAPDKSGLPSDRFSAERTGGSVSTLTIQRTQQEDSAVYLCASSLVGQRNTEAFFGQGTRLTVV.